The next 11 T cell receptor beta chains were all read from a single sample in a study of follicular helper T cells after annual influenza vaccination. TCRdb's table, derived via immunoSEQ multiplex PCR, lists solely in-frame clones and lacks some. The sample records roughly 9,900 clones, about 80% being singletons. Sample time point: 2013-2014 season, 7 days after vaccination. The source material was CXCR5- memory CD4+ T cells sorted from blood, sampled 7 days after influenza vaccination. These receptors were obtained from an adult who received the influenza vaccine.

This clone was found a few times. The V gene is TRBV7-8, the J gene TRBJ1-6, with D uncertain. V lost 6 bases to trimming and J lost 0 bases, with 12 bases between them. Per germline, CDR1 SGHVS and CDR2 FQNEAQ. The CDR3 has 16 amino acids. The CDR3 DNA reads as TGTGCCAGCAGTTCCGACCTAAGCTCCTATAATTCACCCCTCCACTTT. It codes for CASSSDLSSYNSPLHF.

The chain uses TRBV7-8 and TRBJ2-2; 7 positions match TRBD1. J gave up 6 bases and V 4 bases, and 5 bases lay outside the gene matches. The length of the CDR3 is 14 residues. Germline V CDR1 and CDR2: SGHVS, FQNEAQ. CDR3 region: CASSYDRVAGELFF. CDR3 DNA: TGTGCCAGCAGCTACGACAGGGTAGCCGGGGAGCTGTTTTTT. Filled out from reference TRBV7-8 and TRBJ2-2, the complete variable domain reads GAGVSQSPRYKVAKRGQDVALRCDPISGHVSLFWYQQALGQGPEFLTYFQNEAQLDKSGLPSDRFFAERPEGSVSTLKIQRTQQEDSAVYLCASSYDRVAGELFFGEGSRLTVL.

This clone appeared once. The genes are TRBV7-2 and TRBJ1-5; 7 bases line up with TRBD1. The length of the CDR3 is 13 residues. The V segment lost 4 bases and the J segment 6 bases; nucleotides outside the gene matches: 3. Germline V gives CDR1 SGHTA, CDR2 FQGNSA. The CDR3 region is CASSSDRVQPQHF. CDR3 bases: TGTGCCAGCAGCTCTGACAGGGTTCAGCCCCAGCATTTT.

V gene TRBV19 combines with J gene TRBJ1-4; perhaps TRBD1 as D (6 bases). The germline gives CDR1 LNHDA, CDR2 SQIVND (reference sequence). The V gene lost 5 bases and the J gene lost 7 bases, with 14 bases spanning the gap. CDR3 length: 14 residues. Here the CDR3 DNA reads TGTGCCAGTAGTCCGTTCAGGGGCTTTGAAAAACTGTTTTTT. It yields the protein CASSPFRGFEKLFF.

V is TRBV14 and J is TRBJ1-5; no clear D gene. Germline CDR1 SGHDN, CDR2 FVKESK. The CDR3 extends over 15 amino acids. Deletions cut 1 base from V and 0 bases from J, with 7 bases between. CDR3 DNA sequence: TGTGCCAGCAGCCAAGGAAAGAATAGCAATCAGCCCCAGCATTTT. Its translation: CASSQGKNSNQPQHF.

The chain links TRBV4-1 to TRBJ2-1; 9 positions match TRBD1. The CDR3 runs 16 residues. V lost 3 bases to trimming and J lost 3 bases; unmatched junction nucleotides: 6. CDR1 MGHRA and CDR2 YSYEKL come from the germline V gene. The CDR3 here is CASSQNGQGSYNEQFF. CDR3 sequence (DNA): TGCGCCAGCAGCCAGAACGGACAGGGGAGCTACAATGAGCAGTTCTTC.

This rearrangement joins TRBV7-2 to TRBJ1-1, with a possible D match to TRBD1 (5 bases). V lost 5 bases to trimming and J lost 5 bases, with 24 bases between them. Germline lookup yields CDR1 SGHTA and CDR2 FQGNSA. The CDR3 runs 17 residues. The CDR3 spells CASSQRSQGNRRTEAFF. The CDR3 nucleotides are TGTGCCAGCAGCCAAAGATCCCAGGGCAACCGGAGGACTGAAGCTTTCTTT.

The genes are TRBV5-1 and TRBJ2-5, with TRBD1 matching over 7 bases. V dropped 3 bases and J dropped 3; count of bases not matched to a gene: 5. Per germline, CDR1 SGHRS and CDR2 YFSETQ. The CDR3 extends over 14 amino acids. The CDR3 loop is CASSWGQTEETQYF. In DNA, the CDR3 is TGCGCCAGCAGCTGGGGACAGACTGAAGAGACCCAGTACTTC.

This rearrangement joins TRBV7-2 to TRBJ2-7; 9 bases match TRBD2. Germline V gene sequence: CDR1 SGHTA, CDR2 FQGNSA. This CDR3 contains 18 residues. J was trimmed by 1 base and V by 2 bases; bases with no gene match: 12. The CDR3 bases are TGTGCCAGCAGCTTAAGGCCGGCTAGCGGGGTAGTTTCCTACGAGCAGTACTTC. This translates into CASSLRPASGVVSYEQYF.

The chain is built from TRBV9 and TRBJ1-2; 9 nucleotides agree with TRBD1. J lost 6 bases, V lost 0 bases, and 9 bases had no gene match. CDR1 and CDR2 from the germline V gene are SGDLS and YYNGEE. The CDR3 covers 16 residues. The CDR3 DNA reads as TGTGCCAGCAGCGTAGGCGTGGAGGGACAGGGCCATGGCTACACCTTC. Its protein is CASSVGVEGQGHGYTF.

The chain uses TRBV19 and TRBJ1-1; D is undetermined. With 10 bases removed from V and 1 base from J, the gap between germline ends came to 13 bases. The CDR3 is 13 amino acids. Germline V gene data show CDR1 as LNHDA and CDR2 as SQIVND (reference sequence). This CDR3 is CATGPKENTEAFF. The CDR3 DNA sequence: TGTGCCACGGGCCCGAAAGAGAACACTGAAGCTTTCTTT.